The clone carrying this T cell receptor (beta chain) was picked up a small number of times. Antigen unknown. Trimming cost V 5 bases and J 0 bases, with 14 bases left between them. The CDR3 covers 17 residues. In germline, CDR1 is SGHVS, CDR2 FQNEAQ. TCR beta CDR3 regions were amplified from RNA. First-round RT-PCR with HTBI primers amplified the TCR CDR3 region. In TCRdb, the multiplex PCR reads were re-called with MiXCR into one record per CDR3 protein. This sample has around 370,000 distinct CDR3 sequences; approximately 18% occur once, and the top ten carry 40%. This record belongs to a study of T cells in Graves' hyperthyroidism and ophthalmopathy. Study at large: At initial diagnosis, before any treatment had begun, peripheral blood was obtained. Points from the study as a whole: Most thyroid clonotypes expanded above 0.001 were also detected in blood.

Not enrolled were patients with uncontrolled infection, other autoimmune disease, pregnancy or lactation. The chain employs TRBV7-8 and TRBJ2-6; no clear D. The source material was blood. The receptor comes from a man between 18 and 35 years old with Graves' ophthalmopathy. The CDR3 region has the DNA TGTGCCAGCAGCACCCAGGACGGGTACTCTGGGGCCAACGTCCTGACTTTC. This codes for CASSTQDGYSGANVLTF.